This TCR beta chain was retrieved from a study of blood T cell repertoires in COVID-19. Repertoires were generated with immunoSEQ multiplex PCR, while TCRdb's copy carries only in-frame clones and drops some. Here the sample spans roughly 180,000 clones, about 80% being singletons. This CDR3 has 16 residues. Looked up from germline, CDR1 is SGHKS and CDR2 is YYEKEE (reference sequence). With V trimmed by 3 bases and J by 5 bases, 9 bases remained unmatched. The source material was peripheral blood. The receptor comes from a human donor in a cohort sampled during active COVID-19. This sequence joins TRBV5-5 and TRBJ2-1, with 9 bases identical to TRBD2. CDR3: CASSSALAGRNNEQFF. In DNA form, the CDR3 reads TGTGCCAGCAGCTCCGCTCTAGCGGGGCGAAACAATGAGCAGTTCTTC.